The 11 T cell receptor beta chains reported below all come from one sample, sequenced in a study of cytomegalovirus exposure and HLA in healthy donors. PCR involved 60 Vbeta and 13 Jbeta primers. TCRdb's copy holds only in-frame clones and misses some; the assay was immunoSEQ multiplex PCR. The repertoire holds roughly 70,000 clones, with roughly two thirds as singletons. Input material: PBMCs. These receptor sequences come from a male donor in good health and CMV-seropositive.

The chain recombines TRBV7-2 with TRBJ2-6, with D possibly matching TRBD2 (6 bases). Germline CDR1 is SGHTA and CDR2 is FQGNSA. CDR3 size: 17 residues. Trimming removed 0 bases from V and 0 bases from J, with 9 bases in between. DNA of the CDR3: TGTGCCAGCAGCTTAGCGGGGGGTAGCTCTGGGGCCAACGTCCTGACTTTC. Translation: CASSLAGGSSGANVLTF.

V is TRBV18 and J is TRBJ2-3; tentatively, D is TRBD2 (5 bases). CDR1 and CDR2 (germline): KGHSH, LQKENI. The CDR3 is 14 amino acids. V was cut by 3 bases and J by 5 bases, with 12 bases left in between. The CDR3 protein is CASSPPTSGDTQYF. In DNA, the CDR3 is TGTGCCAGCTCACCTCCCACTAGTGGAGATACGCAGTATTTT.

This clone was seen a handful of times. V is TRBV29-1 and J is TRBJ2-3; 8 positions match TRBD2. V trimming: 8 bases; J trimming: 3 bases; junction bases outside the gene matches: 10. Germline V lookup: CDR1 SQVTM, CDR2 ANQGSEA. This CDR3 contains 14 residues. The CDR3 DNA is TGCAGCCTTCAGACTAGCGCGGGTACAGATACGCAGTATTTT. It translates to CSLQTSAGTDTQYF.

This sequence joins TRBV7-2 and TRBJ2-2; TRBD1 aligns across 9 bases. J was trimmed by 1 base and V by 7 bases; bases with no gene match: 10. The CDR3 covers 17 residues. From germline, CDR1 is SGHTA and CDR2 FQGNSA. CDR3 DNA: TGTGCCAGCACCCCCACAGGGGGCGCGGAGAACACCGGGGAGCTGTTTTTT. It specifies CASTPTGGAENTGELFF.

The V and J genes are TRBV7-9 and TRBJ2-1, with D possibly being TRBD2 (6 bases). V was pared by 5 bases and J by 11 bases, with 13 bases between. Germline CDR1 SEHNR, CDR2 FQNEAQ (reference sequence). This CDR3 comprises 12 residues. The CDR3 bases are TGTGCCAGCAGCGCCGGAGCGGGCCAGCAGTTCTTC. Its protein is CASSAGAGQQFF. The whole variable domain, filled in from reference TRBV7-9 and TRBJ2-1, reads DTGVSQNPRHKITKRGQNVTFRCDPISEHNRLYWYRQTLGQGPEFLTYFQNEAQLEKSRLLSDRFSAERPKGSFSTLEIQRTEQGDSAMYLCASSAGAGQQFFGPGTRLTVL.

This chain links TRBV21-1 with TRBJ2-7; the DNA was not compared with TRBD1, the D call given in the table. TRBV21-1 is flagged as a pseudogene. This CDR3 region has 17 residues. CDR3: CASSPAIFGTAPYEQYF. In DNA, the CDR3 is TGTGCCAGCAGCCCCGCGATCTTCGGGACAGCCCCCTACGAGCAGTACTTC.

The chain has TRBV30 and TRBJ2-5; D unclear. The J call may be in error: the DNA end matches TRBJ2-7 better. This CDR3 has 11 residues. Germline V gene lookup returns CDR1 GTSNPN and CDR2 SVGIG (reference sequence). CDR3 coding DNA: TGTGCCGGTCTAGGTTCCTACGAGCAGTACTTC. Residues: CAGLGSYEQYF.

The chain is built from TRBV7-9 and TRBJ1-2; D unclear. The CDR3 covers 14 residues. The germline V and J ends were trimmed by 1 base and 7 bases, with 13 bases remaining between them. From germline, CDR1 is SEHNR and CDR2 FQNEAQ (reference sequence). CDR3 DNA sequence: TGTGCCAGCAGCTTAGATTCGGGAAGGAGTGGCTACACCTTC. Its translation: CASSLDSGRSGYTF.

V is TRBV27 and J is TRBJ1-1; 7 bases are shared with TRBD1. From germline, CDR1 is MNHEY and CDR2 SMNVEV (reference sequence). This CDR3 has 13 residues. The V and J ends lost 6 bases and 4 bases, in that order; junction bases with no gene match: 5. The CDR3 coding sequence is TGTGCCAGCAGCTACGGGACAGTCACTGAAGCTTTCTTT. It codes for CASSYGTVTEAFF.

This clone was observed a handful of times. This rearrangement joins TRBV27 to TRBJ1-5; D might be TRBD1 (6 bases). V shed 6 bases and J shed 5 bases, with 14 bases lying between them. In germline, CDR1 is MNHEY, CDR2 SMNVEV (reference sequence). The CDR3 is made up of 14 amino acids. CDR3 amino acids: CASSRYRVDQPQHF. The CDR3 region has the DNA TGTGCCAGCAGCCGATACAGGGTGGATCAGCCCCAGCATTTT.

For the CDR3, the DNA is TGTGCCAGCAGCCCAAGTCTACAGGGTTATCTGACTGAAGCTTTCTTT. Translation gives CASSPSLQGYLTEAFF. The chain employs TRBV11-2 and TRBJ1-1; weak D call: TRBD1 (6 bases). With 5 bases removed from V and 5 bases from J, the gap between germline ends came to 21 bases. Germline V gives CDR1 SGHAT, CDR2 FQNNGV. The CDR3 is made up of 16 amino acids.